This note documents a single T cell receptor (beta chain) sequence. The antigen is not known. TCR beta cDNA libraries had unique molecular identifiers. Roughly 0.5 million cDNA molecules were obtained from about 0.98 to 11 million T cells. TCRdb fed the PCR reads into MiXCR, producing one record per CDR3 protein. The sample lists roughly 800,000 distinct CDR3 sequences; around 53% were seen once. The data were obtained in a study of post-analysis software for immune sequencing data. Across the study: The patients showed relapsing-remitting, secondary progressive and progressive-relapsing multiple sclerosis courses. Study findings and constraints: Under the F measure, samples that were prepared in one batch clustered strongly together. TRBV5-6, TRBV5-1 and TRBV20-1 belonged to a set of about five TRBV segments that were more frequent in patients than controls. Diversity measured as normalized Chao1 was significantly lower in multiple sclerosis patients than in controls.

The V and J ends lost 0 bases and 7 bases, in that order; junction bases with no gene match: 8. This CDR3 has 14 residues. In germline, CDR1 is DFQATT, CDR2 SNEGSKA (reference sequence). The TCR comes from a girl aged 10 to 17 with multiple sclerosis. The sample comprised blood. The chain is built from TRBV20-1 and TRBJ2-7, with TRBD1 matching over 8 bases. The CDR3 nucleotides read TGCAGTGCTAGAGAGACAGGGGACGTCAATGAGCAGTACTTC. Protein sequence: CSARETGDVNEQYF.